A single sample is the source of the 3 T cell receptor beta chains below, sequenced in a study of Tregs in tolerant kidney transplant recipients. Data came from immunoSEQ multiplex PCR; TCRdb stores just in-frame clones and leaves some out. In the table there are some 110,000 clones, almost 95% of which are singletons. Specimen: CD4+ T cells from blood. All receptors come from a human donor in good health.

The chain couples TRBV4-2 to TRBJ2-7; 11 nucleotides align to TRBD2. This CDR3 contains 14 residues. CDR1 and CDR2 from the germline V gene are LGHNA and YNFKEQ. V was clipped by 5 bases and J by 4 bases; unmatched bases: 4. The CDR3: CASSLGTSGYEQYF. DNA for the CDR3: TGTGCCAGCAGCTTAGGGACTAGCGGATACGAGCAGTACTTC.

The CDR3 DNA is TGTGCCAGCAGCTTAGACGGGAACACTGAAGCTTTCTTT. Amino acids: CASSLDGNTEAFF. The V call is TRBV11-3, the J call TRBJ1-1; D not certain. CDR1 and CDR2 from the germline V gene are SGHNT and YENEEA. The CDR3 runs 13 residues. With 0 bases removed from V and 1 base from J, the gap between germline ends came to 3 bases.

V and J are TRBV9 and TRBJ2-1, with 10 bases aligning to TRBD2. Trimming cost V 3 bases and J 2 bases; bases outside gene matches: 2. The V gene's germline CDR1 is SGDLS and CDR2 YYNGEE. This CDR3 region has 15 residues. CDR3 amino acids: CASSESGRAYNEQFF. In DNA, the CDR3 is TGTGCCAGCAGCGAAAGCGGGAGGGCCTACAATGAGCAGTTCTTC.